These 23 T cell receptor beta chains were sequenced from one sample in a study of CD8 T cells in Susac syndrome. Random hexamers served to reverse transcribe roughly 0.5 to 1 ug RNA. TCRdb reanalysed the immunoSEQ multiplex PCR reads using MiXCR and keeps one entry per CDR3 protein. Of 50,000 or so distinct CDR3 sequences listed, 93% are singletons. The material sequenced was CD8+ T cells from PBMCs. The receptors come from a human donor with multiple sclerosis.

This chain uses TRBV5-4 with TRBJ2-2; possibly TRBD1 or TRBD2 for D (5 bases each). Trimming cost V 3 bases and J 1 base, with 13 bases left between them. CDR3 length equals 16 residues. In germline, CDR1 is SGHNT, CDR2 YYREEE (reference sequence). CDR3 loop: CASSYGTVENTGELFF. The CDR3 region has the DNA TGTGCCAGCAGCTACGGGACGGTTGAGAACACCGGGGAGCTGTTTTTT.

In this sample, this clonotype turned up once. The rearrangement joins TRBV30 to TRBJ1-1; TRBD1 matches at 8 bases. Germline V gene sequence: CDR1 GTSNPN, CDR2 SVGIG (reference sequence). The CDR3 runs 13 residues. V shed 5 bases and J 5 bases; nucleotides not matched to a gene: 7. The CDR3 loop is CAWDYQGATEAFF. The CDR3 DNA is TGTGCCTGGGATTACCAGGGGGCTACTGAAGCTTTCTTT.

The chain couples TRBV28 to TRBJ2-5; the D gene is possibly TRBD1 (5 bases). The germline V gene has CDR1 MDHEN and CDR2 SYDVKM. Trimming stripped 4 bases from V and 2 bases from J, with 11 bases between. This CDR3 comprises 14 residues. Here the CDR3 DNA reads TGTGCCAGCAGTTCCGGACAACTGCAAGAGACCCAGTACTTC. Translating it yields CASSSGQLQETQYF.

CDR3 bases: TGTGCCAGCAGCTTATCGCCGGGGCAGCTTCCGGAGCCCCAGCATTTT. This encodes CASSLSPGQLPEPQHF. The chain recombines TRBV5-6 with TRBJ1-5; the D gene is possibly TRBD1 (5 bases). Germline CDR1 reads SGHDT; CDR2 reads YYEEEE. Trimming took 2 bases from V and 8 from J, leaving 20 bases between them. This CDR3 region has 16 residues.

This rearrangement joins TRBV9 to TRBJ1-1; D call uncertain. Deletions cut 4 bases from V and 3 bases from J, with 7 bases between. This CDR3 has 12 residues. Per the germline V gene, CDR1 is SGDLS and CDR2 is YYNGEE. CDR3 sequence (DNA): TGTGCCAGCAGCCCCGAAGACACTGAAGCTTTCTTT. It codes for CASSPEDTEAFF.

The rearrangement uses TRBV29-1 and TRBJ1-2; TRBD1 aligns across 8 bases. The germline gives CDR1 SQVTM, CDR2 ANQGSEA. Trimming took 2 bases from V and 7 from J; bases not matched to a gene: 6. The CDR3 covers 13 residues. For the CDR3, the DNA is TGCAGCGTTGAAATCGGACAGGGAGGTGGCTACACCTTC. This codes for CSVEIGQGGGYTF.

The rearrangement joins TRBV2 to TRBJ1-4; D is ambiguous. Germline CDR1 and CDR2: SNHLY and FYNNEI. The V end lost 4 bases, the J end lost 0 bases, and 9 bases lay between the germline ends. The CDR3 length is 15 residues. CDR3 sequence: CASSAYIATNEKLFF. The DNA of the CDR3 is TGTGCCAGCAGTGCGTACATTGCAACTAATGAAAAACTGTTTTTT.

V gene TRBV25-1 combines with J gene TRBJ2-2; tentatively, D is TRBD2 (6 bases). Trimming left V 10 bases short and J 7 bases short, with 10 bases between. The CDR3 sequence is 11 residues long. CDR1 is MGHDK, CDR2 SYGVNS, per germline. CDR3 sequence (DNA): TGTGCCATCCGGAGGGACGGGGAGCTGTTTTTT. It specifies CAIRRDGELFF.

The chain is built from TRBV29-1 and TRBJ1-2; D gene uncertain. CDR3 length: 13 amino acids. With 7 bases removed from V and 2 bases from J, the gap between germline ends came to 14 bases. CDR1 and CDR2 (germline): SQVTM, ANQGSEA. The CDR3 protein is CSGELEGNYGYTF. In DNA form, the CDR3 reads TGCAGCGGCGAACTTGAGGGCAACTATGGCTACACCTTC.

The chain combines TRBV6-6 with TRBJ2-3; D is undetermined. Per the germline V gene, CDR1 is MNHNY and CDR2 is SVGAGI (reference sequence). V lost 2 bases and J 2 bases, leaving 2 bases between the germline ends. The CDR3 is made up of 12 amino acids. CDR3 in DNA: TGTGCCAGCAGTTACCTCACAGATACGCAGTATTTT. This gives the protein CASSYLTDTQYF.

This clonotype was found a few times. At one boundary the junction diverges from the germline segment, which might be a read error. V usage is TRBV5-1 and J usage is TRBJ1-2; possibly TRBD1 for D (5 bases). Per the germline V gene, CDR1 is SGHRS and CDR2 is YFSETQ. This CDR3 is built from 17 residues. The CDR3 DNA sequence: TGCGCCAGCAGATTGGCGGGAACCCAGGGTCTGAGGGATGGCTACACCTTC. It codes for CASRLAGTQGLRDGYTF.

The chain recombines TRBV15 with TRBJ1-5; D might be TRBD1 (5 bases). V dropped 0 bases and J dropped 4 bases, with 10 bases sitting between them. In germline, CDR1 is LNHNV, CDR2 YYDKDF (reference sequence). The CDR3 totals 15 residues. The CDR3, as DNA: TGTGCCACCAGCAGAGATGGGGCAGGAAATCAGCCCCAGCATTTT. Amino acids: CATSRDGAGNQPQHF.

The gene calls are TRBV7-3 and TRBJ2-1; 11 nucleotides agree with TRBD2. J lost 7 bases, V lost 5 bases, and 7 bases had no gene match. The CDR3 has 15 residues. Looked up from germline, CDR1 is SGHTA and CDR2 is FQGTGA. The CDR3: CASSILAGGRNEQFF. The CDR3, as DNA: TGTGCCAGCAGCATCTTAGCGGGGGGGAGGAATGAGCAGTTCTTC.

The chain carries TRBV20-1 and TRBJ2-7; D is perhaps TRBD1 (5 bases). Trimming pared 3 bases from V and 0 bases from J, leaving 15 bases between. Germline CDR1 reads DFQATT; CDR2 reads SNEGSKA (reference sequence). The CDR3 has 15 amino acids. CDR3 nucleotides: TGCAGTGCTAGCCCCCAGGGTCCACTCTCCTACGAGCAGTACTTC. As protein: CSASPQGPLSYEQYF.

The chain employs TRBV5-4 and TRBJ2-5; D unresolved. Germline V gives CDR1 SGHNT, CDR2 YYREEE (reference sequence). The CDR3 length is 13 residues. V lost 4 bases and J lost 4, with 11 bases in between. CDR3 sequence (DNA): TGTGCCAGCAGCACTGAACATCGAGAGACCCAGTACTTC. As protein: CASSTEHRETQYF.

The rearrangement joins TRBV24-1 to TRBJ2-7, with D possibly TRBD1 on 6 matching bases. V dropped 0 bases and J dropped 6 bases, with 11 bases sitting between them. The CDR3 runs 14 residues. The germline gives CDR1 KGHDR, CDR2 SFDVKD. The CDR3 DNA is TGTGCCACCAGTGATTTGGACAGGACCCGCGAGCAGTACTTC. It codes for CATSDLDRTREQYF.

The chain recombines TRBV6-4 with TRBJ2-6, with D possibly matching TRBD1 (6 bases). The germline V and J ends were trimmed by 6 bases and 1 base, with 7 bases remaining between them. The CDR3 sequence is 14 residues long. CDR1 MRHNA and CDR2 SNTAGT come from the germline V gene. DNA for the CDR3: TGTGCCAGCAGCGGACAGTCTGGGGCCAACGTCCTGACTTTC. This translates into CASSGQSGANVLTF.

This sequence joins TRBV6-2 or TRBV6-3 and TRBJ1-1; unclear D gene. Trimming shortened V by 5 bases and J by 6 bases, and 13 bases separated the two germline ends. Germline V gene lookup returns CDR1 MNHEY and CDR2 SVGEGT. The CDR3 totals 13 residues. CDR3 nucleotides: TGTGCCAGCAGTCAAGACGAAAGTGCTGAAGCTTTCTTT. It specifies CASSQDESAEAFF.

This chain uses TRBV11-2 with TRBJ2-7; D is uncertain. The CDR3 totals 12 residues. With 1 base removed from V and 4 bases from J, the gap between germline ends came to 5 bases. From germline, CDR1 is SGHAT and CDR2 FQNNGV. The CDR3 region is CASSLAVYEQYF. Written as DNA, the CDR3 is TGTGCCAGCAGCTTAGCGGTTTACGAGCAGTACTTC.

J is TRBJ2-7 and V is TRBV5-1; D remains unclear. The germline V gene encodes CDR1 SGHRS and CDR2 YFSETQ. Trimming shortened V by 4 bases and J by 1 base, and 9 bases separated the two germline ends. CDR3 length: 13 amino acids. The CDR3 is CASSLDVSYEQYF. In DNA, the CDR3 is TGCGCCAGCAGCCTTGATGTGTCCTACGAGCAGTACTTC.

This clonotype came up once. The rearrangement links TRBV25-1 to TRBJ2-7; D is perhaps TRBD1 (5 bases). Germline CDR1 reads MGHDK; CDR2 reads SYGVNS. Trimming left V 3 bases short and J 7 bases short, with 13 bases between. The length of the CDR3 is 13 residues. CDR3 bases: TGTGCCAGCAGTGATCGGACAAGCCTTGAGCAGTACTTC. This translates into CASSDRTSLEQYF.

This chain joins TRBV20-1 and TRBJ2-2; 9 bases map to TRBD1. CDR3 length: 18 residues. CDR1 is DFQATT and CDR2 is SNEGSKA in the germline V gene (reference sequence). Trimming removed 3 bases from V and 6 bases from J; junction bases left unmatched: 17. For the CDR3, the DNA is TGCAGTGCTAGGCCCCTCCTTAAAGGGACAGGGATAGCCGGGGAGCTGTTTTTT. This encodes CSARPLLKGTGIAGELFF.

The chain joins TRBV6-6 to TRBJ2-5; TRBD2 agrees at 9 bases. The CDR3 spans 15 residues. V lost 4 bases to trimming and J lost 5 bases; unmatched junction nucleotides: 8. Germline CDR1 is MNHNY and CDR2 is SVGAGI (reference sequence). CDR3 nucleotides: TGTGCCAGCAGTTCTCCCGGGACTAGCATGGAGACCCAGTACTTC. Translated, it gives CASSSPGTSMETQYF.